A single sample gave rise to the 6 T cell receptor beta chains below, sequenced in a study of T cell changes during pregnancy in multiple sclerosis. TCRdb's copy holds only in-frame clones and misses some; the assay was immunoSEQ multiplex PCR. There are 40,000 to 50,000 clones in the sample; over 85% occur only once, and roughly 0.5% lies in the top ten. This specimen consisted of CD4+ T cells from peripheral blood mononuclear cells, obtained in the first trimester of pregnancy. These receptor sequences come from a female donor with multiple sclerosis, enrolled in a pregnancy study.

CDR3: CASSPLQGGVAKNIQYF. CDR3 nucleotide sequence: TGTGCCAGCTCACCTCTACAGGGCGGAGTGGCCAAAAACATTCAGTACTTC. V is TRBV18 and J is TRBJ2-4; possible D gene TRBD1, 6 bases. Trimming left V 3 bases short and J 1 base short, with 16 bases between. Germline V CDR1 and CDR2: KGHSH, LQKENI. This CDR3 has 17 residues.

J is TRBJ2-3 and V is TRBV27; 7 bases are shared with TRBD1. Germline lookup yields CDR1 MNHEY and CDR2 SMNVEV (reference sequence). The CDR3 has 15 amino acids. With 3 bases clipped from V and 5 bases from J, the junction kept 8 bases outside the gene matches. CDR3 sequence (DNA): TGTGCCAGCAGTTTTGACAGGGCAGGAGGAGATACGCAGTATTTT. Translated, it gives CASSFDRAGGDTQYF.

The chain combines TRBV7-9 with TRBJ1-1, with D tentatively TRBD1 (6 bases). Deletions cut 2 bases from V and 5 bases from J, with 12 bases between. The CDR3 is 14 amino acids. Germline assignment: CDR1 SEHNR and CDR2 FQNEAQ (reference sequence). Here the CDR3 reads CASSLSTGRTEAFF. The DNA for the CDR3 is TGTGCCAGCAGCTTATCTACAGGGCGTACTGAAGCTTTCTTT. Variable domain in full (rest from reference TRBV7-9 and TRBJ1-1): DTGVSQNPRHKITKRGQNVTFRCDPISEHNRLYWYRQTLGQGPEFLTYFQNEAQLEKSRLLSDRFSAERPKGSFSTLEIQRTEQGDSAMYLCASSLSTGRTEAFFGQGTRLTVV.

The chain couples TRBV20-1 to TRBJ2-5, with D uncertain. CDR1 is DFQATT, CDR2 SNEGSKA, per germline (reference sequence). V shed 0 bases and J shed 4 bases, with 3 bases lying between them. The CDR3 contains 11 residues. The CDR3 here is CSARERETQYF. The CDR3 DNA sequence: TGCAGTGCTAGAGAGCGAGAGACCCAGTACTTC.

V and J are TRBV15 and TRBJ1-2; TRBD1 agrees at 8 bases. This CDR3 has 14 amino acids. Looked up from germline, CDR1 is LNHNV and CDR2 is YYDKDF (reference sequence). Trimming took 1 base from V and 6 from J; bases not matched to a gene: 4. CDR3 coding DNA: TGTGCCACCAGCAGAGTACCGACAGGGGATGGCTACACCTTC. Translated, it gives CATSRVPTGDGYTF.

The chain joins TRBV6-1 to TRBJ1-2, with D unresolved. This CDR3 has 14 residues. The V gene lost 3 bases and the J gene lost 7 bases, with 15 bases spanning the gap. Germline CDR1 reads MNHNS; CDR2 reads SASEGT. As DNA, the CDR3 is TGTGCCAGCAGTGACCTCTTATTCCTAAGTGGCTACACCTTC. It translates to CASSDLLFLSGYTF.